This T cell receptor beta chain was profiled in a study of shared clonotypes between healthy human individuals. General study results and limits: Non-shared clonotypes had lower generation probabilities than clonotypes shared by all four sorted-subset donors.

CD45RO-negative, CCR7-positively selected cells formed the naive CD8 fraction, excluding terminally differentiated effector memory CD45RA+ cells. Comments on this clone: The target antigen is unknown.

A deep-level run was used for the assay. Genomic DNA of every subset was divided equally among multiple immunoSEQ plates. Measured with immunoSEQ multiplex PCR; TCRdb has only the in-frame clones, and not every one. The sample has around 640,000 clones, approximately 96% seen once. Sample: naive CD8+ T cells sorted from blood. The clonotype was recovered from a woman younger than 45 in good health.

The CDR3, as DNA: TGTGCCAGCAGCTTCACAGGCGGACAGGGGGATCAGCCCCAGCATTTT. Protein product: CASSFTGGQGDQPQHF. V gene TRBV13 combines with J gene TRBJ1-5; 10 nucleotides align to TRBD1. V lost 3 bases, J lost 5 bases, and 7 bases stayed unmatched. Germline V gene sequence: CDR1 PRHDT, CDR2 FYEKMQ (reference sequence). The CDR3 covers 16 residues.